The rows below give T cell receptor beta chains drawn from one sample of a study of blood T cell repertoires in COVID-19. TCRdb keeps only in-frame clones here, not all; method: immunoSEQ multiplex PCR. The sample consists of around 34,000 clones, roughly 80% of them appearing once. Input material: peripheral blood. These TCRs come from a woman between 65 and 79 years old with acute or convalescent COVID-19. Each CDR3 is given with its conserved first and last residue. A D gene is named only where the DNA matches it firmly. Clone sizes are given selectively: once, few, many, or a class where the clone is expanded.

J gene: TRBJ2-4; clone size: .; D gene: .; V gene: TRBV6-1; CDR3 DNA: TGTGCCAGCAGTGAATTAACAGGGTGGAATATCGCCCTTACTGCGTACTTC; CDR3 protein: CASSELTGWNIALTAYF
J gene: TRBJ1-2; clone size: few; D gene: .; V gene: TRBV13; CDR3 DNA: TGTGCCAGCAGTCTCATGAGGACAGCTAACTATGGCTACACCTTC; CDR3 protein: CASSLMRTANYGYTF
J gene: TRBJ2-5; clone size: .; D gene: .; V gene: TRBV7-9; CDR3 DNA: TGTGCCACGATGACCGGACAGTACCAAGAGACCCAGTACTTC; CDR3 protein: CATMTGQYQETQYF
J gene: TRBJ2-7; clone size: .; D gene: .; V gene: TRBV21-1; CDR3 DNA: TGTGCCAGCAGCAAATGTAAGGAGGAATCGTACGAGCAGTACTTC; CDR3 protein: CASSKCKEESYEQYF
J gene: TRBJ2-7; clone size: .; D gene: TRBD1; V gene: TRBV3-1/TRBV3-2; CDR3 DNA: TGTGCCAGCAGCCAAGGGACAGGGATCGAGCAGTACTTC; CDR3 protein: CASSQGTGIEQYF
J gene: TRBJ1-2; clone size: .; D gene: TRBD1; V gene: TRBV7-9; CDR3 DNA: TGTGCCAGCAGCTCGCCGACAGGGCTCTATGGCTACACCTTC; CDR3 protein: CASSSPTGLYGYTF
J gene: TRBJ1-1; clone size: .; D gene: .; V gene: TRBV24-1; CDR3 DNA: TGTGCCACCACTCAGGGGACTGAAGCTTTCTTT; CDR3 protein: CATTQGTEAFF
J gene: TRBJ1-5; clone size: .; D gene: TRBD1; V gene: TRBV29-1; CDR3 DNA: TGCAGCGTTGCCCCCGGGACAGGGACCCACAATCAGCCCCAGCATTTT; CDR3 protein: CSVAPGTGTHNQPQHF
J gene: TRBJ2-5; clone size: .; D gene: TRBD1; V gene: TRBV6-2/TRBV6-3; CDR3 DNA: TGTGCCAGCAGTTACTCTCAGGGGGCGGCGGCCCAGTACTTC; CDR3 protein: CASSYSQGAAAQYF
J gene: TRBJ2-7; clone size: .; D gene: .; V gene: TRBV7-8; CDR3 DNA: TGTGCCAGCAGCTTCGGGACCTACGAGCAGTACTTC; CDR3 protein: CASSFGTYEQYF
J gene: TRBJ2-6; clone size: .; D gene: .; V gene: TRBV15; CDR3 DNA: TGTGCCAGCGCCCTCTCTGGGGCCAACGTCCTGACTTTC; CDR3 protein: CASALSGANVLTF
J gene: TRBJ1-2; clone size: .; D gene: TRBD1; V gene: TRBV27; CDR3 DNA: TGTGCCAGCAGTTCGACAGGGTGGGACTATGGCTACACCTTC; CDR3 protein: CASSSTGWDYGYTF
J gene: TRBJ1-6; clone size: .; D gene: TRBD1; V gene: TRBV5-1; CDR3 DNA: TGCGCCAGCAACCAACTTCCGGGACAGGGGTATTCACCCCTCCACTTT; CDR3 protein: CASNQLPGQGYSPLHF
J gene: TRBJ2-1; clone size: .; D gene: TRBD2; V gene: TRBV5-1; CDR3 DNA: TGCGCCAGCAGCTTATTAGCGGGAGGGCTCTACAATGAGCAGTTCTTC; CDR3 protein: CASSLLAGGLYNEQFF
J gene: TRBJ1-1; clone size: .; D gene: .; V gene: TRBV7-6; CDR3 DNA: TGTGCCAGCAGCTTAGCGGCAGATGAAGCTTTCTTT; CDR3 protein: CASSLAADEAFF
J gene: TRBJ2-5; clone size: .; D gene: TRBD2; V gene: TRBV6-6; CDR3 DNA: TGTGCCAGCAGTTACACTAGCGGGGGGGCCGGGGGGACCCAGTACTTC; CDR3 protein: CASSYTSGGAGGTQYF
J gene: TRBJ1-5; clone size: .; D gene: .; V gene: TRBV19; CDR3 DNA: TGTGCCAGTATCCGGTCAGCGGGAGGGGGTAGCAATCAGCCCCAGCATTTT; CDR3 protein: CASIRSAGGGSNQPQHF
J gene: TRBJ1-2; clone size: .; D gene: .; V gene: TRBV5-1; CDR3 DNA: TGCGCCAGCAGCTTTACCCAGGGGCTCCGACCCAAGTACACCTTC; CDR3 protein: CASSFTQGLRPKYTF
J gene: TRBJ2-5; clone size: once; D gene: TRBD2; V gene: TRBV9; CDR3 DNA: TGTGCCAGCAGCCCCCAAGCGGGGGGGACAGGAGAGACCCAGTACTTC; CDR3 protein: CASSPQAGGTGETQYF
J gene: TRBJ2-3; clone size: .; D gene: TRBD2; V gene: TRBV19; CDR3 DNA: TGTGCCAGTAGTATGGGGGGAGGGCCCACAGATACGCAGTATTTT; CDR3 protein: CASSMGGGPTDTQYF
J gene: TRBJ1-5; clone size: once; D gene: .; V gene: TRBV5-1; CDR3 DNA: TGCGCCAGCAGCTTGGACTGGAATCAGCCCCAGCATTTT; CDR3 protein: CASSLDWNQPQHF
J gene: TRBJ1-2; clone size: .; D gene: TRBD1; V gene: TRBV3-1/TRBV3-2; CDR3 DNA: TGTGCCAGCAGCCAAAGGGGACAGTATGGCTACACCTTC; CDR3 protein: CASSQRGQYGYTF
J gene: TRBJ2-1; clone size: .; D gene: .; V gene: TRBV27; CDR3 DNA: TGTGCCAGCACCCTCCGAGCGGTTAGCTCCTACAATGAGCAGTTCTTC; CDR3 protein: CASTLRAVSSYNEQFF
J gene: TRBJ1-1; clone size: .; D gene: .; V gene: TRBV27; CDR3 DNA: TGTGCCAGCAGCTCATACAGGGACACTGAAGCTTTCTTT; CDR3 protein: CASSSYRDTEAFF
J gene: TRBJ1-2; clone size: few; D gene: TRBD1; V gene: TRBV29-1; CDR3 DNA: TGCAGCGTTGACGACAGGGCCTATGGCTACACCTTC; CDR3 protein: CSVDDRAYGYTF
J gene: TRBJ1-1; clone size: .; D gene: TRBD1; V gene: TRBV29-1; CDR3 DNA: TGCAGCGTTGGTTCCCCCGGGACAGGGGACACTGAAGCTTTCTTT; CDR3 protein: CSVGSPGTGDTEAFF
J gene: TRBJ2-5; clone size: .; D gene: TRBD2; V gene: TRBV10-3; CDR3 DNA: TGTGCCATCAGTGGGAGGACTAGCGGGAGGGCCCTTGCCGAGACCCAGTACTTC; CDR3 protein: CAISGRTSGRALAETQYF
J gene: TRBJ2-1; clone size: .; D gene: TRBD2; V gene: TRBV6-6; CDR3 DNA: TGTGCCAGCAGTTACGGGACTAGCGGAAACAATGAGCAGTTCTTC; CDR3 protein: CASSYGTSGNNEQFF
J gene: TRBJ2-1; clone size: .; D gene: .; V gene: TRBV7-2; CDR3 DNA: TGTGCCAGCAGCTTAGATTCGGGTTACAATGAGCAGTTCTTC; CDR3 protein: CASSLDSGYNEQFF
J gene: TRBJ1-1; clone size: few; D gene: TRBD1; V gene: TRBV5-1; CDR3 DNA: TGCGCCAGCAGACAAGACAGGGCCACTGAAGCTTTCTTT; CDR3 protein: CASRQDRATEAFF
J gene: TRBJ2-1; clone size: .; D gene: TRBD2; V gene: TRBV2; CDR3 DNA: TGTGCCAGCAGTATAACCGGGACTAGCTCCTACAATGAGCAGTTCTTC; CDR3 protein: CASSITGTSSYNEQFF
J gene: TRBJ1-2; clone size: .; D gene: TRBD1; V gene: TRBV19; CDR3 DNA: TGTGCCAGTAGCCGGGACAGGGGAGGCGCGAGCTATGGCTACACCTTC; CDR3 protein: CASSRDRGGASYGYTF
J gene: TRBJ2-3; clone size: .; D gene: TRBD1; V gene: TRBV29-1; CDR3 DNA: TGCAGCGTTGAGGGACAGGGAGGTGGGGATACGCAGTATTTT; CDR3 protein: CSVEGQGGGDTQYF